Shown below are 31 T cell receptor beta chains from a single sample sequenced in a study of human versus mouse CDR3 diversity and MHC coevolution. Sequencing used immunoSEQ multiplex PCR; TCRdb keeps in-frame clones, though not all of them. The repertoire has about 81,000 clones, roughly 95% of them found once; the top ten carry around 1.3%. Input material: naive CD4+ T cells from blood. Subset meaning: CD45RO-negative CD62L-positive naive CD4 T cells. These receptors all come from a person between 30 and 69 years old in good health.

This chain uses TRBV19 with TRBJ2-1, with D possibly being TRBD1 (5 bases). Trimming left V 5 bases short and J 12 bases short, with 14 bases between. The V gene's germline CDR1 is LNHDA and CDR2 SQIVND (reference sequence). The CDR3 length is 12 residues. CDR3 sequence (DNA): TGTGCCAGTAGTTCCGCAGGGATTGGGCAGTTCTTC. This codes for CASSSAGIGQFF.

J is TRBJ2-2 and V is TRBV12-5, with a weak D call TRBD2 (6 bases). The germline gives CDR1 LGHNT, CDR2 FRNRAP. The length of the CDR3 is 13 residues. The CDR3 here is CASSLAATGELFF. In DNA form, the CDR3 reads TGTGCCTCTTCACTAGCCGCCACCGGGGAGCTGTTTTTT.

The chain is built from TRBV21-1 and TRBJ2-7; the table's D call of TRBD1 was not tested on the DNA. TRBV21-1 is a pseudogene. This CDR3 region has 13 residues. The CDR3 sequence is CASSKNREYEQYF. The CDR3 coding sequence is TGTGCCAGCAGCAAAAACAGGGAGTACGAGCAGTACTTC.

The rearrangement joins TRBV5-1 to TRBJ2-5; 7 bases are shared with TRBD2. The V gene's germline CDR1 is SGHRS and CDR2 YFSETQ. The CDR3 contains 16 residues. V gave up 3 bases and J gave up 2 bases; unmatched junction bases: 10. This CDR3 is CASSSQPGGGQETQYF. CDR3 coding DNA: TGCGCCAGCAGCTCACAACCTGGGGGGGGTCAAGAGACCCAGTACTTC.

The chain carries TRBV6-6 and TRBJ1-1, with D maybe TRBD1 (5 bases). This CDR3 contains 14 residues. V dropped 8 bases and J dropped 1 base, with 14 bases sitting between them. Germline CDR1 and CDR2: MNHNY and SVGAGI (reference sequence). The CDR3 loop is CASCDSTTNTEAFF. In nucleotides, the CDR3 is TGTGCCAGCTGCGACAGCACAACGAACACTGAAGCTTTCTTT.

This chain's CDR3 is CASSHPPESSYNEQFF. CDR3 DNA sequence: TGTGCCAGCAGCCACCCCCCTGAGAGCTCCTACAATGAGCAGTTCTTC. The chain links TRBV11-2 to TRBJ2-1; D is unresolved. The germline V and J ends were trimmed by 5 bases and 0 bases, with 14 bases remaining between them. The CDR3 covers 16 residues. Germline-derived CDR1 and CDR2 are SGHAT and FQNNGV.

V gene TRBV7-3 combines with J gene TRBJ2-1; TRBD2 is a possible D gene (5 bases). CDR3 length: 14 amino acids. Trimming cost V 1 base and J 6 bases, with 10 bases left between them. Germline V gene sequence: CDR1 SGHTA, CDR2 FQGTGA. Written as DNA, the CDR3 is TGTGCCAGCAGCTTAAGGGCTAGCCTCAATGAGCAGTTCTTC. Residues: CASSLRASLNEQFF.

This chain uses TRBV5-1 with TRBJ2-7; D is perhaps TRBD2 (7 bases). Germline V lookup: CDR1 SGHRS, CDR2 YFSETQ. This CDR3 contains 15 residues. V was pared by 4 bases and J by 2 bases, with 16 bases between. CDR3 in amino acids: CASSGGGGRAYEQYF. In DNA, the CDR3 is TGCGCCAGCAGCGGTGGAGGGGGGAGGGCCTACGAGCAGTACTTC.

The V call is TRBV30, the J call TRBJ2-1; D is unclear. Trimming removed 2 bases from V and 6 bases from J, with 14 bases in between. Germline CDR1 reads GTSNPN; CDR2 reads SVGIG (reference sequence). This CDR3 contains 14 residues. For the CDR3, the DNA is TGTGCCTGGAGTCCCGACATTTTGCGCAATGAGCAGTTCTTC. Translation gives CAWSPDILRNEQFF.

V and J are TRBV19 and TRBJ2-1; 14 nucleotides match TRBD2. CDR3 length: 15 residues. CDR1 and CDR2 from the germline V gene are LNHDA and SQIVND (reference sequence). V lost 4 bases to trimming and J lost 7 bases; unmatched junction nucleotides: 3. The CDR3 here is CASSRLAGGKNEQFF. The DNA of the CDR3 is TGTGCCAGTAGTAGACTAGCGGGAGGGAAGAATGAGCAGTTCTTC.

This chain connects TRBV5-4 to TRBJ1-1; the D is unclear. The V and J ends lost 0 bases and 3 bases respectively, with 15 bases between them. The CDR3 contains 16 residues. Germline CDR1 is SGHNT and CDR2 is YYREEE (reference sequence). The CDR3 here is CASSLDGHARDTEAFF. CDR3 DNA sequence: TGTGCCAGCAGCTTGGATGGCCACGCCCGGGACACTGAAGCTTTCTTT.

J is TRBJ2-1 and V is TRBV30; TRBD2 matches at 8 bases. V gave up 5 bases and J gave up 2 bases; unmatched junction bases: 8. Germline assignment: CDR1 GTSNPN and CDR2 SVGIG (reference sequence). The CDR3 length is 15 residues. CDR3 sequence: CAWVPGLEAYNEQFF. DNA for the CDR3: TGTGCCTGGGTGCCGGGACTAGAGGCCTACAATGAGCAGTTCTTC.

The genes are TRBV7-6 and TRBJ2-7; 7 nucleotides match TRBD1. Germline CDR1 reads SGHVS; CDR2 reads FNYEAQ. The CDR3 has 14 residues. V dropped 5 bases and J dropped 3; count of bases not matched to a gene: 7. This CDR3 is CASSPPGQHYEQYF. The CDR3 DNA reads TGTGCCAGCAGCCCCCCGGGACAGCACTACGAGCAGTACTTC.

The chain uses TRBV7-3 and TRBJ2-2; tentative D call: TRBD1 (5 bases). The CDR3 length is 15 residues. CDR1 is SGHTA, CDR2 FQGTGA, per germline. V lost 2 bases and J lost 6, with 13 bases in between. The CDR3 here is CASSLSGAASGELFF. CDR3 nucleotides: TGTGCCAGCAGCTTATCTGGGGCTGCTTCCGGGGAGCTGTTTTTT.

This rearrangement joins TRBV4-3 to TRBJ2-7, with a weak D call TRBD1 (5 bases). V lost 0 bases and J lost 3, with 12 bases in between. CDR1 and CDR2 (germline): LGHNA, YSLEER. The CDR3 is made up of 15 amino acids. Here the CDR3 DNA reads TGCGCCAGCAGCCAAGATCAGGGCAGCTACTACGAGCAGTACTTC. Translating it yields CASSQDQGSYYEQYF.

This clone has only one observation. The chain carries TRBV5-1 and TRBJ2-5; the D gene is possibly TRBD2 (5 bases). The CDR3 extends over 12 amino acids. V was clipped by 7 bases and J by 12 bases, with 19 bases between them. Germline-derived CDR1 and CDR2 are SGHRS and YFSETQ. This chain's CDR3 is CASSPAGRLKYF. In DNA, the CDR3 is TGCGCCAGCTCCCCGGCGGGCCGACTGAAGTACTTC.

V usage is TRBV9 and J usage is TRBJ1-2; 9 bases map to TRBD1. V shed 1 base and J 2 bases; nucleotides not matched to a gene: 3. The germline CDR1 and CDR2 sequences are SGDLS and YYNGEE. The CDR3 has 15 residues. The CDR3 DNA reads as TGTGCCAGCAGCGTAAGCGGACAGGGGAACTATGGCTACACCTTC. Translated, it gives CASSVSGQGNYGYTF.

The J gene is TRBJ2-1, the V gene TRBV4-3; 10 nucleotides match TRBD2. Trimming cost V 3 bases and J 6 bases; bases outside gene matches: 5. The germline V gene encodes CDR1 LGHNA and CDR2 YSLEER. The CDR3 spans 15 residues. CDR3 nucleotides: TGCGCCAGCAGCCAGAGCAGCGGGAGGGCCAATGAGCAGTTCTTC. Translation gives CASSQSSGRANEQFF.

The rearrangement joins TRBV18 to TRBJ2-4; the match to TRBD1 covers 9 bases. The V gene end was trimmed by 3 bases and the J gene end by 3 bases; junction bases not matched to a gene: 0. The V gene's germline CDR1 is KGHSH and CDR2 LQKENI. CDR3 length: 14 amino acids. The CDR3 DNA follows: TGTGCCAGCTCACCGACAGGGGGCAAAAACATTCAGTACTTC. Protein sequence: CASSPTGGKNIQYF.

This chain uses TRBV4-3 with TRBJ1-1, with a weak D call TRBD1 (6 bases). With 4 bases removed from V and 1 base from J, the gap between germline ends came to 16 bases. Per the germline V gene, CDR1 is LGHNA and CDR2 is YSLEER. The CDR3 consists of 16 residues. CDR3 sequence reads: CASSPTGSARNTEAFF. Here the CDR3 DNA reads TGCGCCAGCAGCCCGACAGGATCAGCACGGAACACTGAAGCTTTCTTT.

The CDR3 reads CASSSAGASTDTQYF. CDR3 in DNA: TGTGCCAGCAGCTCAGCGGGGGCGAGCACAGATACGCAGTATTTT. This chain joins TRBV11-3 and TRBJ2-3; 8 nucleotides line up with TRBD2. V lost 4 bases, J lost 0 bases, and 3 bases stayed unmatched. The CDR3 is made up of 15 amino acids. CDR1 SGHNT and CDR2 YENEEA come from the germline V gene.

This sequence joins TRBV6-5 and TRBJ2-3; no firm D call. The CDR3 extends over 15 amino acids. The germline V gene has CDR1 MNHEY and CDR2 SVGAGI. Trimming removed 2 bases from V and 1 base from J, with 10 bases in between. The CDR3 reads CASSYVRAGTDTQYF. The CDR3 DNA sequence: TGTGCCAGCAGTTACGTCCGCGCTGGCACAGATACGCAGTATTTT.

This chain links TRBV7-9 with TRBJ2-6; 7 positions match TRBD1. Germline CDR1 SEHNR, CDR2 FQNEAQ (reference sequence). The CDR3 spans 19 residues. J was trimmed by 2 bases and V by 1 base; bases with no gene match: 11. CDR3 region: CASSLVGGDGLTGANVLTF. The CDR3 DNA reads TGTGCCAGCAGCTTAGTAGGGGGCGATGGGTTAACTGGGGCCAACGTCCTGACTTTC.

The chain employs TRBV7-2 and TRBJ1-2, with D perhaps TRBD1 (5 bases). V was pared by 7 bases and J by 8 bases, with 14 bases between. Germline-derived CDR1 and CDR2 are SGHTA and FQGNSA. The CDR3 length is 12 residues. The CDR3 DNA is TGTGCCAGCACCCCCAGGGTCGGCGGCTACACCTTC. Translated, it gives CASTPRVGGYTF.

The rearrangement uses TRBV28 and TRBJ2-5; TRBD1 matches 8 bases. The J call could be wrong; TRBJ2-7 is a better fit for the DNA end. The CDR3 covers 15 residues. The germline V gene encodes CDR1 MDHEN and CDR2 SYDVKM. In nucleotides, the CDR3 is TGTGCCAGCAGGTTTACAGGGGGGCCTATCTACGAGCAGTACTTC. It codes for CASRFTGGPIYEQYF.

The rearrangement uses TRBV14 and TRBJ2-1, with TRBD1 matching over 10 bases. The V and J ends lost 6 bases and 5 bases, in that order; junction bases with no gene match: 7. The CDR3 is made up of 15 amino acids. CDR1 and CDR2 (germline): SGHDN, FVKESK. Here the CDR3 DNA reads TGTGCCAGCAGTCCGGGACAGGGGTCGAACAATGAGCAGTTCTTC. Protein product: CASSPGQGSNNEQFF.

The CDR3 loop reads CASSIDRGSGGYTF. In DNA form, the CDR3 reads TGTGCCAGTAGTATAGATCGGGGATCGGGCGGCTACACCTTC. The V and J genes are TRBV19 and TRBJ1-2; no clear D gene. Germline lookup yields CDR1 LNHDA and CDR2 SQIVND (reference sequence). This CDR3 comprises 14 residues. Trimming removed 0 bases from V and 8 bases from J, with 13 bases in between.

V gene TRBV7-9 combines with J gene TRBJ2-1; D call uncertain. This CDR3 has 12 amino acids. V lost 5 bases to trimming and J lost 9 bases, with 11 bases between them. CDR1 is SEHNR, CDR2 FQNEAQ, per germline (reference sequence). The DNA of the CDR3 is TGTGCCAGCAGCCCAACTTCGCGTGAGCAGTTCTTC. This gives the protein CASSPTSREQFF. Combining the CDR3 with reference TRBV7-9 and TRBJ2-1 gives the whole variable domain DTGVSQNPRHKITKRGQNVTFRCDPISEHNRLYWYRQTLGQGPEFLTYFQNEAQLEKSRLLSDRFSAERPKGSFSTLEIQRTEQGDSAMYLCASSPTSREQFFGPGTRLTVL.

This clone appeared a single time. The chain couples TRBV11-2 to TRBJ1-1; 7 bases fit TRBD1. J gave up 7 bases and V 1 base, and 3 bases lay outside the gene matches. This CDR3 comprises 13 residues. CDR1 is SGHAT and CDR2 is FQNNGV in the germline V gene. The CDR3 here is CASSLVGTVEAFF. CDR3 DNA: TGTGCCAGCAGCTTAGTTGGGACAGTTGAAGCTTTCTTT.

The chain employs TRBV5-4 and TRBJ1-4, with 7 positions matching TRBD1. This CDR3 is 14 amino acids long. Germline V gives CDR1 SGHNT, CDR2 YYREEE (reference sequence). Unmatched junction bases numbered 1, after V lost 2 bases and J lost 3 bases. The CDR3 region has the DNA TGTGCCAGCAGCTTTGACAGGGCTAATGAAAAACTGTTTTTT. Translated: CASSFDRANEKLFF.

The chain carries TRBV18 and TRBJ1-1, with D perhaps matching TRBD1 (6 bases). This CDR3 comprises 14 residues. Germline CDR1 and CDR2: KGHSH and LQKENI. Between the trimmed V and J ends, which lost 3 bases and 5 bases, there was a span of 13 bases. The CDR3 sequence is CASSPNEGETEAFF. CDR3 nucleotide sequence: TGTGCCAGCTCACCGAATGAGGGGGAGACTGAAGCTTTCTTT. The variable domain in full, completed from reference TRBV18 and TRBJ1-1, reads NAGVMQNPRHLVRRRGQEARLRCSPMKGHSHVYWYRQLPEEGLKFMVYLQKENIIDESGMPKERFSAEFPKEGPSILRIQQVVRGDSAAYFCASSPNEGETEAFFGQGTRLTVV.